Sequencing of this T cell receptor (beta chain) was carried out in a study of post-analysis software for immune sequencing data. Study details: As for disease course, relapsing-remitting, secondary progressive and progressive-relapsing multiple sclerosis were all included. Study findings and constraints: Diversity measured as normalized Chao1 was significantly lower in multiple sclerosis patients than in controls. The authors found that F measure strongly co-clustered same-batch samples. A handful of TRBV segments occurring more often in patients than controls included TRBV5-6, TRBV5-1 and TRBV20-1.

The TCR beta cDNA libraries contained unique molecular identifiers. One entry per CDR3 protein results from TCRdb running MiXCR on the PCR reads. The sample carries around 400,000 distinct CDR3 sequences, 35% to 45% recorded once. The CDR3 totals 15 residues. The junction had 8 bases not matched to a gene; V was cut back by 2 bases and J by 5 bases. The V gene's germline CDR1 is SGHAT and CDR2 FQNNGV. This clonotype was observed a few times. Its antigen is not known. Specimen: blood. The TCR was taken from a girl aged 2 to 9 with multiple sclerosis. The chain recombines TRBV11-2 with TRBJ2-5; 7 nucleotides line up with TRBD2. In nucleotides, the CDR3 is TGTGCCAGCAGCTTAAATGGCGGGGGAGCTGAGACCCAGTACTTC. Translating it yields CASSLNGGGAETQYF.